These 9 T cell receptor beta chains were sequenced from one sample in a study of cytomegalovirus exposure and HLA in healthy donors (TCRdb year 2017). Library generation was performed with the immunoSEQ multiplex PCR assay. A mixture of 60 forward primers for TCR Vbeta segments and 13 reverse primers for TCR Jbeta segments was used in the multiplex PCR. TCRdb took over this immuneACCESS table, retaining in-frame rearrangements with V and J assigned. Such tables are incomplete; in checked studies, under half of the missing clones stem from an unresolved V gene, and the remainder is unexplained. The data table for this sample lists under 150,000 clones. Roughly 2.7% of the sample is in the top ten clones. The material sequenced was PBMCs. These TCRs come from a middle-aged man in good health and CMV-seronegative.

The V gene is TRBV6-6, the J gene TRBJ1-6; TRBD1 aligns across 7 bases. After removal of 6 bases from V and 12 bases from J, the junction contained 11 bases not matched to a gene. Germline CDR1 and CDR2: MNHNY and SVGAGI (reference sequence). The length of the CDR3 is 14 residues. The CDR3: CASRQGSFREPLHF. DNA for the CDR3: TGTGCCAGCAGACAGGGGTCCTTTCGGGAACCCCTCCACTTT.

The chain carries TRBV7-2 and TRBJ2-3; 8 bases line up with TRBD2. Germline CDR1 reads SGHTA; CDR2 reads FQGNSA. V dropped 2 bases and J dropped 6; count of bases not matched to a gene: 4. The CDR3 contains 14 residues. For the CDR3, the DNA is TGTGCCAGCAGCTTACGGGGGGGCAGGGATACGCAGTATTTT. It translates to CASSLRGGRDTQYF.

The chain carries TRBV6-5 and TRBJ2-2; TRBD1 aligns across 8 bases. The germline V gene encodes CDR1 MNHEY and CDR2 SVGAGI. This CDR3 region has 16 residues. V shed 4 bases and J 5 bases; nucleotides not matched to a gene: 9. CDR3 coding DNA: TGTGCCAGCAGTTCCCGGACAGGGAGAGGGACCGGGGAGCTGTTTTTT. Encoded protein: CASSSRTGRGTGELFF.

The V and J genes are TRBV18 and TRBJ2-7; 8 bases are shared with TRBD1. J lost 0 bases, V lost 5 bases, and 6 bases had no gene match. The germline V gene encodes CDR1 KGHSH and CDR2 LQKENI. This CDR3 contains 15 residues. The chain's CDR3 is CASSGQGGASYEQYF. The CDR3 coding sequence is TGTGCCAGCTCAGGACAGGGTGGGGCCTCCTACGAGCAGTACTTC.

This chain uses TRBV5-1 with TRBJ1-1, with D possibly matching TRBD1 (5 bases). The CDR3 contains 15 residues. Germline V gives CDR1 SGHRS, CDR2 YFSETQ. V was pared by 0 bases and J by 0 bases, with 9 bases between. The CDR3 sequence is CASSLGADMNTEAFF. The CDR3 nucleotides read TGCGCCAGCAGCTTGGGGGCGGACATGAACACTGAAGCTTTCTTT.

The chain links TRBV4-3 to TRBJ2-7; a weak D match, TRBD2 (5 bases). The CDR3 runs to 15 residues. Germline values: CDR1 LGHNA, CDR2 YSLEER. V was trimmed by 1 base and J by 3 bases, leaving 13 bases between them. The CDR3: CASSQVPSRDYEQYF. In DNA form, the CDR3 reads TGCGCCAGCAGCCAAGTTCCTTCACGGGACTACGAGCAGTACTTC.

The gene calls are TRBV7-3 and TRBJ2-1; 14 nucleotides match TRBD2. There are 15 residues in the CDR3. Germline CDR1 reads SGHTA; CDR2 reads FQGTGA. Unmatched junction bases numbered 7, after V lost 5 bases and J lost 10 bases. The CDR3 sequence: CASSATSGGAREQFF. The CDR3 coding sequence is TGTGCCAGCAGCGCGACTAGCGGGGGGGCTCGGGAGCAGTTCTTC.

This rearrangement joins TRBV2 to TRBJ2-7; the D is unclear. The CDR3 has 15 amino acids. The V end was cut by 6 bases, the J end by 2 bases, with 17 bases between. Germline-derived CDR1 and CDR2 are SNHLY and FYNNEI. The CDR3 reads CASSPSTSETYEQYF. CDR3 coding DNA: TGTGCCAGCAGCCCCTCTACCTCCGAGACCTACGAGCAGTACTTC.

The chain carries TRBV25-1 and TRBJ2-5; 7 nucleotides line up with TRBD2. The V and J ends lost 3 bases and 3 bases, in that order; junction bases with no gene match: 1. Germline V gene data show CDR1 as MGHDK and CDR2 as SYGVNS. The CDR3 totals 13 residues. CDR3 in DNA: TGTGCCAGCAGTGATGGGGGGGAAGAGACCCAGTACTTC. It encodes CASSDGGEETQYF.